This T cell receptor (beta chain) was observed in a study of blood T cells in healthy people across ages. The study's findings and limits: Donor CMV infection status was unknown, possibly confounding age-related changes in expanded clonotypes. Long-lived and aged donors differed, with more naive CD4+ cells and higher diversity in the long-lived. Underestimates were what the diversity estimates from one million T cells were considered to be.

This clonotype was observed a few times. Its antigen is as yet unknown. Germline CDR1 is SNHLY and CDR2 is FYNNEI. This CDR3 contains 13 residues. A J-beta primer mix and a sample-barcoded 5' primer were used in a second PCR of about 7 to 12 cycles. One entry per CDR3 protein results from TCRdb running MiXCR on the 5' RACE reads. The sample consists of more than 1 million distinct CDR3 sequences, 45% of them appearing once. The receptor comes from a woman aged 60-75 years in good health. This rearrangement joins TRBV2 to TRBJ2-5; a possible D gene is TRBD2 (5 bases). Judging by the DNA end, TRBJ2-7 fits better; the J call may be wrong. The sequenced sample was blood. The CDR3 reads CASTLSSRNEQYF. The CDR3 nucleotides read TGTGCCAGCACCCTATCTAGCAGGAACGAGCAGTACTTC.